This T cell receptor (beta chain) was identified during a study of OX40 agonist ivuxolimab in advanced cancers. Trimming left V 1 base short and J 5 bases short, with 5 bases between. Germline CDR1 reads KGHSH; CDR2 reads LQKENI. This CDR3 has 13 residues. Sequenced by immunoSEQ multiplex PCR; TCRdb stores in-frame clones only, minus some. The data show about 60,000 clones, roughly nine tenths seen once. The specimen comprised CD4+ or CD8+ T cells sorted from blood, sampled in a trial of the OX40 agonist ivuxolimab. The TCR sequence derives from an adult with an advanced solid tumor such as melanoma, head and neck, liver or kidney cancer. The V call is TRBV18, the J call TRBJ2-2, with TRBD1 as a possible D gene (5 bases). As DNA, the CDR3 is TGTGCCAGCTCACCACAGGGGACCGGGGAGCTGTTTTTT. This sequence encodes CASSPQGTGELFF.